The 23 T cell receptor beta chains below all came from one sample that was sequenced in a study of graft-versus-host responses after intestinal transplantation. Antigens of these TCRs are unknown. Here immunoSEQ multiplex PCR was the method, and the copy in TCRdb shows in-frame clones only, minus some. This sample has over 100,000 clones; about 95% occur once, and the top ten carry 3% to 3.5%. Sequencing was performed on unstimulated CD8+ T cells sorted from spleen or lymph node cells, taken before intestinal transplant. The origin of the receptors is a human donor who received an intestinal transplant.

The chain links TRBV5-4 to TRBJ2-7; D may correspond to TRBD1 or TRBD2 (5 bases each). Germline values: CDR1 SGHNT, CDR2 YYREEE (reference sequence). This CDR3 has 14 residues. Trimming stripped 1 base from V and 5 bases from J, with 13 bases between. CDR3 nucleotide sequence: TGTGCCAGCAGCTTGTGGGCAGGGACCGACGAGCAGTACTTC. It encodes CASSLWAGTDEQYF.

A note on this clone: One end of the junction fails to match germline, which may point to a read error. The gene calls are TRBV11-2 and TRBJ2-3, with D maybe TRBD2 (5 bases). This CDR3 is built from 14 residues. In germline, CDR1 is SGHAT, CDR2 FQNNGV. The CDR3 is CASSLAWSTDTQYF. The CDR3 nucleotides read TGTGCCAGCAGTTTAGCGTGGAGCACAGATACGCAGTATTTT.

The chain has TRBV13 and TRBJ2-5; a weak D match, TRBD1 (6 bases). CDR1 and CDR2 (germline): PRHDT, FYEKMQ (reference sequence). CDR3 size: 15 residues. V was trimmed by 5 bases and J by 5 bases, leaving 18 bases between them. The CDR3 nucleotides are TGTGCCAGCAGCCCGTCGTTTAACAGGGCGGAGACCCAGTACTTC. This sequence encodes CASSPSFNRAETQYF.

The CDR3 bases are TGTGCCAGCAGCCCCGAGGGAGAGGGGGACACAGATACGCAGTATTTT. Residues: CASSPEGEGDTDTQYF. The chain joins TRBV5-6 to TRBJ2-3, with a weak D call TRBD1 (6 bases). Per germline, CDR1 SGHDT and CDR2 YYEEEE. V was shortened by 4 bases and J by 2 bases, with 17 bases between the two germline ends. The CDR3 runs 16 residues.

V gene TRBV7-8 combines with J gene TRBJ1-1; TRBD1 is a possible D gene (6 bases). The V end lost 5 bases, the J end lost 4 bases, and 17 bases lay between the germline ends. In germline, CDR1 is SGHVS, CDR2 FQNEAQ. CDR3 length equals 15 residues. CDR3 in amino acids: CASSLTTSGATEAFF. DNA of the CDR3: TGTGCCAGCAGCCTAACCACATCAGGGGCCACTGAAGCTTTCTTT.

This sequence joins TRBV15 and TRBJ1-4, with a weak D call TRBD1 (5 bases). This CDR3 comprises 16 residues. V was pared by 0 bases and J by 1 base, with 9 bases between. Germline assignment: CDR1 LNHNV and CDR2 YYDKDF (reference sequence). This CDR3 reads CATSREARVTNEKLFF. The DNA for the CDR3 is TGTGCCACCAGCAGAGAAGCCAGGGTAACTAATGAAAAACTGTTTTTT.

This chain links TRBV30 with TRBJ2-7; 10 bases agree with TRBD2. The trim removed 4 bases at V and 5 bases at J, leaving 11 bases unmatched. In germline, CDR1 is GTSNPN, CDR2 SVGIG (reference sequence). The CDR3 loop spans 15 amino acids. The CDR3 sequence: CAWNPLAGELNEQYF. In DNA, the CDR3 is TGTGCCTGGAATCCCCTAGCGGGAGAACTGAACGAGCAGTACTTC.

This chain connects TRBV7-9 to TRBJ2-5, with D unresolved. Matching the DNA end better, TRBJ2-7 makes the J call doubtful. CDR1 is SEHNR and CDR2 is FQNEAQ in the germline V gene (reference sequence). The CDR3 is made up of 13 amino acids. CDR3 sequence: CASSLGYSYEQYF. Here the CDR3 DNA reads TGTGCCAGCAGCTTGGGTTACTCCTACGAGCAGTACTTC.

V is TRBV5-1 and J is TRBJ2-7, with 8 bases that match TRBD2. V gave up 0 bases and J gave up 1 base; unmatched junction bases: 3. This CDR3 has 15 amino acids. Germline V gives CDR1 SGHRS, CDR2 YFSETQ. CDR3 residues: CASSLVSGMSYEQYF. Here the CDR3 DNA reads TGCGCCAGCAGCTTGGTTAGCGGGATGTCCTACGAGCAGTACTTC.

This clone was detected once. CDR3 region: CASSFDRNSGNTIYF. DNA of the CDR3: TGTGCCAGCAGTTTTGACAGGAACTCTGGAAACACCATATATTTT. The J gene is TRBJ1-3, the V gene TRBV28; perhaps TRBD1 as D (6 bases). The CDR3 length is 15 residues. V was trimmed by 3 bases and J by 0 bases, leaving 9 bases between them. CDR1 is MDHEN and CDR2 is SYDVKM in the germline V gene.

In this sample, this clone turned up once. The CDR3 region has the DNA TGTGCCAGCAGTTCACCTAAAGACGGGTTCTACGAGCAGTACTTC. Amino acid sequence: CASSSPKDGFYEQYF. The genes are TRBV28 and TRBJ2-7; the D is unclear. The CDR3 consists of 15 residues. Deletions cut 4 bases from V and 3 bases from J, with 16 bases between. CDR1 and CDR2 (germline): MDHEN, SYDVKM.

The CDR3 spells CASSLRVGRDYTEAFF. CDR3 coding DNA: TGCGCCAGCAGCCTACGAGTGGGCAGGGACTACACTGAAGCTTTCTTT. The V call is TRBV5-1, the J call TRBJ1-1; the D gene is possibly TRBD1 (5 bases). Germline V gene lookup returns CDR1 SGHRS and CDR2 YFSETQ. V was cut by 4 bases and J by 3 bases, with 19 bases left in between. There are 16 residues in the CDR3.

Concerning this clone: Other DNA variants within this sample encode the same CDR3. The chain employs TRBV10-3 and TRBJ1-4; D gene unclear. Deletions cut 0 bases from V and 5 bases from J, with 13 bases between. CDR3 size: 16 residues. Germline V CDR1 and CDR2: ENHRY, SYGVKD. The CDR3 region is CAISESGGGANEKLFF. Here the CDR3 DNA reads TGTGCCATCAGTGAGTCGGGAGGAGGCGCCAATGAAAAACTGTTTTTT.

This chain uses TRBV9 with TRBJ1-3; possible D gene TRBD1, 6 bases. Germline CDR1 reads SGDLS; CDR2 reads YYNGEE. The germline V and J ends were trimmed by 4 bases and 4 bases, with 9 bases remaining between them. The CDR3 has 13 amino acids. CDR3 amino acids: CASSPGAGNTIYF. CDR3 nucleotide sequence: TGTGCCAGCAGCCCAGGGGCCGGAAACACCATATATTTT.

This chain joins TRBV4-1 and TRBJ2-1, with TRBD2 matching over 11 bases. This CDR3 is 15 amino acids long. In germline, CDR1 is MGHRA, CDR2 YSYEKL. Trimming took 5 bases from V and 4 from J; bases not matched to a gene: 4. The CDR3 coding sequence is TGCGCCAGCAGCGCTAGCGGGAGGCCTTACAATGAGCAGTTCTTC. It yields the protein CASSASGRPYNEQFF.

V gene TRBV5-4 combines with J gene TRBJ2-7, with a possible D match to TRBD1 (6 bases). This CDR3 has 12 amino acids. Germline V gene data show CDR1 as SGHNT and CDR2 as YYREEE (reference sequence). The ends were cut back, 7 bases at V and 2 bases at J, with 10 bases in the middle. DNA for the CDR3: TGTGCCAGCTCGGACAGCCCCTACGAGCAGTACTTC. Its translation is CASSDSPYEQYF.

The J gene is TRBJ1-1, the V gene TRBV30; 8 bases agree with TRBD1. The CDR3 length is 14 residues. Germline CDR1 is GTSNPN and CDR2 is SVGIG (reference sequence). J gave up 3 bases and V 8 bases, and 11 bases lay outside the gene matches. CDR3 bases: TGTGCCCTTGCCCCTTGGACAGGGTACACTGAAGCTTTCTTT. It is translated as CALAPWTGYTEAFF.

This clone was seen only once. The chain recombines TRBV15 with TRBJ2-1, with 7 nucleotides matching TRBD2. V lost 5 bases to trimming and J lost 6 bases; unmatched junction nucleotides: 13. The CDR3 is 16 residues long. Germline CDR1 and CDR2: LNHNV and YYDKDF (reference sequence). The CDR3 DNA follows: TGTGCCACCAGCTCACCCCGAGGACTAGTGGGCAATGAGCAGTTCTTC. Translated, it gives CATSSPRGLVGNEQFF.

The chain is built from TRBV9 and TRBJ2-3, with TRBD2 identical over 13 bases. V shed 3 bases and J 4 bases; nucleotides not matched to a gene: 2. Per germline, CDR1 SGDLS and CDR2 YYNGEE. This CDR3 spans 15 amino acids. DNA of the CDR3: TGTGCCAGCAGCGGACTAGCGGGAGGACCAGATACGCAGTATTTT. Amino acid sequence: CASSGLAGGPDTQYF.

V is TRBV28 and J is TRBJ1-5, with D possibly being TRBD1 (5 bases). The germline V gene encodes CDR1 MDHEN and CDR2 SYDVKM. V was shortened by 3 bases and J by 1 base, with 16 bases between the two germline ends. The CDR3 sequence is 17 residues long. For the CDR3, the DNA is TGTGCCAGCAGTTTGGGCCATTCGGCAGGGAGCAATCAGCCCCAGCATTTT. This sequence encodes CASSLGHSAGSNQPQHF. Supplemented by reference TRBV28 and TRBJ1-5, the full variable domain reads DVKVTQSSRYLVKRTGEKVFLECVQDMDHENMFWYRQDPGLGLRLIYFSYDVKMKEKGDIPEGYSVSREKKERFSLILESASTNQTSMYLCASSLGHSAGSNQPQHFGDGTRLSIL.

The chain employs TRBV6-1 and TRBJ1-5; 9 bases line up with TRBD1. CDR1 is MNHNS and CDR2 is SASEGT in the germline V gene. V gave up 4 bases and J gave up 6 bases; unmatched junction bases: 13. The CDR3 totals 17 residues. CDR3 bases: TGTGCCAGCAGTGTAGACCCGGGAACAGGGGGCAGTCAGCCCCAGCATTTT. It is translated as CASSVDPGTGGSQPQHF.

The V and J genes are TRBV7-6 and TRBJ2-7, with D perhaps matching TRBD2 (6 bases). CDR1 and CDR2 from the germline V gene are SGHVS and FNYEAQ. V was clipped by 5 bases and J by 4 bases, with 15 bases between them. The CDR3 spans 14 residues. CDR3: CASSSYEDYYEQYF. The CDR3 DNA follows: TGTGCCAGCAGCAGCTACGAGGACTATTACGAGCAGTACTTC. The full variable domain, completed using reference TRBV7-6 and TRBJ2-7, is GAGVSQSPRYKVTKRGQDVALRCDPISGHVSLYWYRQALGQGPEFLTYFNYEAQQDKSGLPNDRFSAERPEGSISTLTIQRTEQRDSAMYRCASSSYEDYYEQYFGPGTRLTVT.

CDR3 region: CASRILQGGNTEAFF. The CDR3 coding sequence is TGTGCCAGCAGGATATTACAGGGGGGGAACACTGAAGCTTTCTTT. This chain joins TRBV27 and TRBJ1-1; 8 bases map to TRBD1. The CDR3 is 15 amino acids. Germline V gives CDR1 MNHEY, CDR2 SMNVEV (reference sequence). Trimming removed 6 bases from V and 1 base from J; junction bases left unmatched: 7.